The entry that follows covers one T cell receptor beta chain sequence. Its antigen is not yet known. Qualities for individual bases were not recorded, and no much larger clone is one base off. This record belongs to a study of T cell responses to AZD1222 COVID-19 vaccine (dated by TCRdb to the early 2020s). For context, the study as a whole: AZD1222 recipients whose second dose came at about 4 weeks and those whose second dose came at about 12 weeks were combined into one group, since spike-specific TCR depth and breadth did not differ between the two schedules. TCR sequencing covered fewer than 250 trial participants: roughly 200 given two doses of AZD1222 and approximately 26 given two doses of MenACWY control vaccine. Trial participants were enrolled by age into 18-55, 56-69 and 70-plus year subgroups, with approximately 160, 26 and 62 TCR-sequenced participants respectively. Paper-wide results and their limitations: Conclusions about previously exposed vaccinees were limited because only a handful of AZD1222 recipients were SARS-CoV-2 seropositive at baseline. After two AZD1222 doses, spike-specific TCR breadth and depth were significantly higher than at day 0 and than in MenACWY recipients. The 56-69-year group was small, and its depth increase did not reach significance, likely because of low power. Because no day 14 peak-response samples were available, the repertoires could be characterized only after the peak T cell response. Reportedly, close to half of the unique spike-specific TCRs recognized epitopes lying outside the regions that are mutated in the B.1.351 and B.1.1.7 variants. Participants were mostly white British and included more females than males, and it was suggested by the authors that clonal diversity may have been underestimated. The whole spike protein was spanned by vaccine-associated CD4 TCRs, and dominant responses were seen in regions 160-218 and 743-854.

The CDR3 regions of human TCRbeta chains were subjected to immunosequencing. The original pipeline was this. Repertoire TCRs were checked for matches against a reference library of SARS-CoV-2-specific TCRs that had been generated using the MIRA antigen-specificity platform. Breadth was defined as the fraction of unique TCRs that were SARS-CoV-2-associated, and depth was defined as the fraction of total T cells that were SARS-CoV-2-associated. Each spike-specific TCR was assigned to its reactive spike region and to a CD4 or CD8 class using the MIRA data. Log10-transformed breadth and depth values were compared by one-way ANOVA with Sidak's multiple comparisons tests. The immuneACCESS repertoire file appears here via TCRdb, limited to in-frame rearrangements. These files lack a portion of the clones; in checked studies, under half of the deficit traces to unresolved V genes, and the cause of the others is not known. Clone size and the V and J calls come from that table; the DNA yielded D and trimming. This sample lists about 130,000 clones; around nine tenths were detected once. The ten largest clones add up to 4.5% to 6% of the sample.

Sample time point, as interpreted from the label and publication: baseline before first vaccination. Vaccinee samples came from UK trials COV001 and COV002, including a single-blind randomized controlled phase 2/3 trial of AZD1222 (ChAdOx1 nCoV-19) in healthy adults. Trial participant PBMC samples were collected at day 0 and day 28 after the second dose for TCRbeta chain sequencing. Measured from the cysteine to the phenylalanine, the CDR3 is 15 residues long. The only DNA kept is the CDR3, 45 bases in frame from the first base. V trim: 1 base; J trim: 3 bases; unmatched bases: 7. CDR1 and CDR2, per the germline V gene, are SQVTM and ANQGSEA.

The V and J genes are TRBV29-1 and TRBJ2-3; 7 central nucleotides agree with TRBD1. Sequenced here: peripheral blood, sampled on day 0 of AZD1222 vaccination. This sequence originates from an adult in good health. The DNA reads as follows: TGCAGCGTTGAAGCACGGAGCAGGGGGACAGATACGCAGTATTTT. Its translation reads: CSVEARSRGTDTQYF.